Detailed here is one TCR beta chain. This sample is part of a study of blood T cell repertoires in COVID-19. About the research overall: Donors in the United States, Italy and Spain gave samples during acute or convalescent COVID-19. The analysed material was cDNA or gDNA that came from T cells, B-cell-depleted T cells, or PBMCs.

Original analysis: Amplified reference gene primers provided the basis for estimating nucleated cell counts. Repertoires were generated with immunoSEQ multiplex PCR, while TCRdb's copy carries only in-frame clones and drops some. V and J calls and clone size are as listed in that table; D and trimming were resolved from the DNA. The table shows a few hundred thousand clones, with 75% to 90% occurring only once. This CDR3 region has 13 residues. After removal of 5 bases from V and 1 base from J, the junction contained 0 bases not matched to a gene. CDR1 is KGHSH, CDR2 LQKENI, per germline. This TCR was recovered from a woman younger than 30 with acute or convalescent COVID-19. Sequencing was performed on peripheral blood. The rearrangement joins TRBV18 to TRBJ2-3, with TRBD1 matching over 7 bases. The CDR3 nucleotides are TGTGCCAGCTCAACAGGGGGCACAGATACGCAGTATTTT. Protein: CASSTGGTDTQYF. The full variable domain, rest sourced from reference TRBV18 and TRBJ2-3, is NAGVMQNPRHLVRRRGQEARLRCSPMKGHSHVYWYRQLPEEGLKFMVYLQKENIIDESGMPKERFSAEFPKEGPSILRIQQVVRGDSAAYFCASSTGGTDTQYFGPGTRLTVL.